Below, 8 T cell receptor beta chains from the same sample are listed, as sequenced in a study of blood T cell repertoires in COVID-19. The method was immunoSEQ multiplex PCR; TCRdb's version includes in-frame clones alone and lacks a portion of them. The table lists some 96,000 clones, around nine tenths of them singletons. Sequenced: peripheral blood. These receptor sequences come from a man aged 45 to 65 with acute or convalescent COVID-19.

The chain combines TRBV6-2 or TRBV6-3 with TRBJ1-2; D is undetermined. V was cut by 2 bases and J by 5 bases, with 9 bases left in between. This CDR3 has 13 amino acids. Looked up from germline, CDR1 is MNHEY and CDR2 is SVGEGT. CDR3 amino acids: CASSYAPTYGYTF. In nucleotides, the CDR3 is TGTGCCAGCAGTTACGCCCCAACTTATGGCTACACCTTC.

The chain links TRBV27 to TRBJ2-7, with D possibly matching TRBD1 (5 bases). Between the trimmed V and J ends, which lost 0 bases and 2 bases, there was a span of 8 bases. Germline CDR1 reads MNHEY; CDR2 reads SMNVEV (reference sequence). The CDR3 extends over 14 amino acids. CDR3 protein: CASSLSPGPYEQYF. In DNA, the CDR3 is TGTGCCAGCAGTTTATCTCCAGGGCCCTACGAGCAGTACTTC.

This clone was observed once. This chain links TRBV5-1 with TRBJ1-6, with TRBD1 matching over 7 bases. V lost 7 bases to trimming and J lost 8 bases; unmatched junction nucleotides: 9. This CDR3 contains 14 residues. From germline, CDR1 is SGHRS and CDR2 YFSETQ. The CDR3 here is CASQQGTQYSPLHF. Written as DNA, the CDR3 is TGCGCCAGCCAACAGGGGACCCAATATTCACCCCTCCACTTT.

This sequence joins TRBV29-1 and TRBJ1-2; TRBD1 is a possible D gene (6 bases). Trimming took 3 bases from V and 4 from J, leaving 15 bases between them. Germline CDR1 SQVTM, CDR2 ANQGSEA. The CDR3 length is 14 residues. DNA of the CDR3: TGCAGCGTTGACCCCGGGACACTCATCTATGGCTACACCTTC. Its protein is CSVDPGTLIYGYTF.

The chain carries TRBV24-1 and TRBJ1-2, with a weak D call TRBD1 (5 bases). Trimming took 5 bases from V and 7 from J, leaving 13 bases between them. The CDR3 extends over 13 amino acids. From germline, CDR1 is KGHDR and CDR2 SFDVKD. The CDR3 DNA is TGTGCCACCAGTGCCCTCGGGGGAGGTGGCTACACCTTC. Its translation: CATSALGGGGYTF.

This clone was found a few times. This chain links TRBV18 with TRBJ1-5, with 9 bases aligning to TRBD1. CDR1 and CDR2 (germline): KGHSH, LQKENI. The CDR3 length is 15 residues. The J segment lost 6 bases and the V segment lost 5 bases, leaving 8 bases of the junction unmatched. The CDR3 loop reads CASSSGTGSGQPQHF. CDR3 coding DNA: TGTGCCAGCTCATCCGGGACAGGGTCGGGTCAGCCCCAGCATTTT. The complete variable domain, with remaining parts taken from reference TRBV18 and TRBJ1-5, reads NAGVMQNPRHLVRRRGQEARLRCSPMKGHSHVYWYRQLPEEGLKFMVYLQKENIIDESGMPKERFSAEFPKEGPSILRIQQVVRGDSAAYFCASSSGTGSGQPQHFGDGTRLSIL.

The chain is built from TRBV5-6 and TRBJ2-1, with D unresolved. The ends were cut back, 0 bases at V and 0 bases at J, with 4 bases in the middle. The germline gives CDR1 SGHDT, CDR2 YYEEEE. The CDR3 extends over 14 amino acids. The CDR3 reads CASSLASSYNEQFF. The CDR3 bases are TGTGCCAGCAGCTTGGCCAGCTCCTACAATGAGCAGTTCTTC.

This clone appeared once. This chain connects TRBV12-5 to TRBJ1-1; TRBD1 matches at 7 bases. In germline, CDR1 is LGHNT, CDR2 FRNRAP. This CDR3 has 14 residues. Trimming cost V 6 bases and J 6 bases; bases outside gene matches: 10. This CDR3 is CASGPDRKSPEAFF. The CDR3 bases are TGTGCTAGTGGACCGGACAGGAAATCCCCTGAAGCTTTCTTT.